The 14 T cell receptor beta chains given below trace back to one sample, sequenced in a study of T cell changes during pregnancy in multiple sclerosis. Sequencing was performed with immunoSEQ multiplex PCR; in TCRdb, only in-frame clones are kept and a portion is missing. The sample lists tens of thousands of clones; less than 95% were seen once. The sequences come from peripheral blood, collected in the third trimester of pregnancy. The receptors come from a female donor in good health, enrolled as a control in a pregnancy study.

This chain links TRBV19 with TRBJ2-2; 8 bases match TRBD1. The length of the CDR3 is 18 residues. The germline V gene has CDR1 LNHDA and CDR2 SQIVND (reference sequence). With V trimmed by 0 bases and J by 0 bases, 6 bases remained unmatched. The CDR3 DNA sequence: TGTGCCAGTAGTATAGACAGACAGGGGCCTACGAACACCGGGGAGCTGTTTTTT. Amino acid sequence: CASSIDRQGPTNTGELFF.

The chain recombines TRBV28 with TRBJ2-3; 8 bases align to TRBD2. V lost 5 bases and J lost 4; bases outside the gene matches: 5. There are 14 residues in the CDR3. Germline-derived CDR1 and CDR2 are MDHEN and SYDVKM. The CDR3 DNA reads TGTGCCAGCAGTCCGGGAGGGGTAGCAGATACGCAGTATTTT. It specifies CASSPGGVADTQYF.

This clone appeared once. The chain employs TRBV5-8 and TRBJ1-2, with a possible D match to TRBD1 (6 bases). The germline V gene has CDR1 SGHTS and CDR2 YDEGEE. The CDR3 sequence is 13 residues long. V lost 4 bases to trimming and J lost 6 bases, with 13 bases between them. CDR3 in amino acids: CASSRRGADGYTF. For the CDR3, the DNA is TGTGCCAGCAGCCGACGGGGGGCCGATGGCTACACCTTC.

This chain connects TRBV6-1 to TRBJ1-4; no reliable D call. Trimming left V 3 bases short and J 0 bases short, with 17 bases between. This CDR3 is 18 amino acids long. Germline lookup yields CDR1 MNHNS and CDR2 SASEGT. CDR3 residues: CASSEGRRSAPTNEKLFF. CDR3 in DNA: TGTGCCAGCAGTGAGGGGAGACGGTCTGCTCCAACTAATGAAAAACTGTTTTTT.

The chain employs TRBV7-9 and TRBJ2-5; possible D gene TRBD2, 5 bases. Trimming cost V 5 bases and J 2 bases, with 24 bases left between them. In germline, CDR1 is SEHNR, CDR2 FQNEAQ (reference sequence). This CDR3 spans 18 amino acids. CDR3 region: CASSGRTLYLEWQETQYF. In nucleotides, the CDR3 is TGTGCCAGCAGCGGACGGACTCTTTACCTAGAGTGGCAAGAGACCCAGTACTTC.

The chain uses TRBV2 and TRBJ2-7; 10 bases match TRBD2. Germline V CDR1 and CDR2: SNHLY, FYNNEI. With V trimmed by 7 bases and J by 2 bases, 8 bases remained unmatched. This CDR3 has 15 residues. CDR3 coding DNA: TGTGCCAGCATCCTGACTAGCGGGTCTACCTACGAGCAGTACTTC. Its protein product is CASILTSGSTYEQYF.

The chain is built from TRBV2 and TRBJ2-5; 9 bases match TRBD1. There are 12 residues in the CDR3. Per the germline V gene, CDR1 is SNHLY and CDR2 is FYNNEI. With V trimmed by 6 bases and J by 7 bases, 3 bases remained unmatched. In DNA, the CDR3 is TGTGCCAGCAGGGGACAGGGTTGGACCCAGTACTTC. Translation gives CASRGQGWTQYF. The full variable domain, rest sourced from reference TRBV2 and TRBJ2-5, is EPEVTQTPSHQVTQMGQEVILRCVPISNHLYFYWYRQILGQKVEFLVSFYNNEISEKSEIFDDQFSVERPDGSNFTLKIRSTKLEDSAMYFCASRGQGWTQYFGPGTRLLVL.

V and J are TRBV11-3 and TRBJ1-1; D possibly corresponds to TRBD1 (5 bases). CDR1 is SGHNT and CDR2 is YENEEA in the germline V gene. This CDR3 comprises 17 residues. Trimming removed 4 bases at V and 5 bases at J, with 23 bases between. CDR3 residues: CASSSQRNRRAGTEAFF. CDR3 bases: TGTGCCAGCAGCTCCCAACGGAACAGGAGGGCGGGAACTGAAGCTTTCTTT.

The chain couples TRBV19 to TRBJ2-4; D is perhaps TRBD1 (5 bases). Deletions cut 7 bases from V and 3 bases from J, with 16 bases between. The CDR3 spans 15 residues. Germline V gene sequence: CDR1 LNHDA, CDR2 SQIVND (reference sequence). CDR3 amino acids: CASMKDSPYKNIQYF. The CDR3, as DNA: TGTGCCAGTATGAAAGACAGCCCTTACAAAAACATTCAGTACTTC.

This chain links TRBV7-8 with TRBJ2-5, with TRBD1 matching 10 bases. V trimming: 3 bases; J trimming: 5 bases; junction bases outside the gene matches: 3. The length of the CDR3 is 14 residues. Germline V lookup: CDR1 SGHVS, CDR2 FQNEAQ. CDR3 sequence reads: CASSLTGGLETQYF. Here the CDR3 DNA reads TGTGCCAGCAGCTTGACAGGGGGCTTGGAGACCCAGTACTTC.

This clone was observed once. The chain joins TRBV30 to TRBJ2-7; possibly TRBD1 for D (5 bases). V gave up 1 base and J gave up 3 bases, with 13 bases separating them. Per germline, CDR1 GTSNPN and CDR2 SVGIG (reference sequence). This CDR3 comprises 14 residues. CDR3: CAWSGGKGNYEQYF. In DNA form, the CDR3 reads TGTGCCTGGAGTGGGGGTAAGGGGAACTACGAGCAGTACTTC.

This clone was seen a single time. This rearrangement joins TRBV27 to TRBJ1-5; the match to TRBD1 covers 7 bases. The CDR3 totals 16 residues. The germline gives CDR1 MNHEY, CDR2 SMNVEV (reference sequence). V gave up 5 bases and J gave up 0 bases; unmatched junction bases: 7. CDR3 in amino acids: CASSLVGQDSNQPQHF. CDR3 in DNA: TGTGCCAGCAGTCTCGTCGGACAGGATAGCAATCAGCCCCAGCATTTT.

The chain joins TRBV19 to TRBJ2-3; D is ambiguous. The CDR3 sequence is 14 residues long. CDR1 is LNHDA and CDR2 is SQIVND in the germline V gene (reference sequence). V lost 4 bases to trimming and J lost 3 bases, with 11 bases between them. The CDR3 here is CASSRAMGTDTQYF. CDR3 coding DNA: TGTGCCAGTAGTAGGGCGATGGGTACAGATACGCAGTATTTT. The full variable domain, in which reference TRBV19 and TRBJ2-3 provide the parts outside the CDR3, is DGGITQSPKYLFRKEGQNVTLSCEQNLNHDAMYWYRQDPGQGLRLIYYSQIVNDFQKGDIAEGYSVSREKKESFPLTVTSAQKNPTAFYLCASSRAMGTDTQYFGPGTRLTVL.

The V and J genes are TRBV18 and TRBJ1-2; TRBD1 aligns across 7 bases. Germline V gene lookup returns CDR1 KGHSH and CDR2 LQKENI. The CDR3 extends over 15 amino acids. V dropped 3 bases and J dropped 0; count of bases not matched to a gene: 4. CDR3 in amino acids: CASSPDRDTNYGYTF. DNA for the CDR3: TGTGCCAGCTCACCCGACAGGGACACTAACTATGGCTACACCTTC.